The text below deals with one T cell receptor beta chain. The data were obtained in a study of shared clonotypes between healthy human individuals. Data came from immunoSEQ multiplex PCR; TCRdb stores just in-frame clones and leaves some out. Of approximately 2.1 million clones listed, about 92% were seen once; the top ten hold about 0.41%. V dropped 5 bases and J dropped 13; count of bases not matched to a gene: 16. Germline V gives CDR1 SGHVS, CDR2 FNYEAQ. The CDR3 length is 15 residues. The source material was naive CD4+ T cells from PBMCs. Subset here: CD45RA+ positively selected. The V and J genes are TRBV7-6 and TRBJ2-3; 9 positions match TRBD2. This clonotype was sampled from a man younger than 30 in good health. Some clones in this sample may be carry-over from other donors' samples. This CDR3 is CASSPGLAPLREEYF. CDR3 nucleotides: TGTGCCAGCAGCCCGGGACTAGCTCCCTTGAGGGAAGAGTATTTT.